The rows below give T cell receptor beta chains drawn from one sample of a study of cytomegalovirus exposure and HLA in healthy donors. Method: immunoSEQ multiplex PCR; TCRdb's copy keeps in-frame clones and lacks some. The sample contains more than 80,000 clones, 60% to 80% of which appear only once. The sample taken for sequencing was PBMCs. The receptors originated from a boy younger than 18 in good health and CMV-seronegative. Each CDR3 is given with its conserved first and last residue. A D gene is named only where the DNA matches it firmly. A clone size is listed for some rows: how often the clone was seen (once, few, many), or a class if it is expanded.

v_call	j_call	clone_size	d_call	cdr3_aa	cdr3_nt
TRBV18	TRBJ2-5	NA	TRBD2	CASSPSGGRETQYF	TGTGCCAGCTCACCATCGGGCGGGAGAGAGACCCAGTACTTC
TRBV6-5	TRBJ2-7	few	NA	CASSELAGIYEQYF	TGTGCCAGCAGTGAACTGGCGGGGATTTACGAGCAGTACTTC
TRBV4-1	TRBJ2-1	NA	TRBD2	CASSQGGRTSRGNEQFF	TGCGCCAGCAGCCAAGGTGGACGGACTAGTCGGGGCAATGAGCAGTTCTTC
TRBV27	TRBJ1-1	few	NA	CASRSPIGGNTEAFF	TGTGCCAGCAGGTCGCCGATAGGGGGAAACACTGAAGCTTTCTTT
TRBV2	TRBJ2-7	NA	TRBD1	CASIGTGAYEQYF	TGTGCCAGCATAGGGACAGGTGCCTACGAGCAGTACTTC
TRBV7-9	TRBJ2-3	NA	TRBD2	CASSFLVAGGPTDTQYF	TGTGCCAGCAGTTTCCTCGTAGCGGGAGGGCCTACAGATACGCAGTATTTT
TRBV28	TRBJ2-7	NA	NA	CASRAGLDQYF	TGTGCCAGCAGGGCTGGACTCGATCAGTACTTC
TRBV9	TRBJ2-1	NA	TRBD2	CASSAGLAYYNEQFF	TGTGCCAGCAGCGCGGGACTAGCGTACTACAATGAGCAGTTCTTC
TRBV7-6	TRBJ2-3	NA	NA	CASSREVGVSTDTQYF	TGTGCCAGCAGCAGGGAGGTGGGAGTAAGCACAGATACGCAGTATTTT
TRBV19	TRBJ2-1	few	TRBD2	CASRAGGFNEQFF	TGTGCCAGTAGGGCGGGGGGGTTCAATGAGCAGTTCTTC
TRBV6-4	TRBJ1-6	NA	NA	CASSDSTNSPLHF	TGTGCCAGCAGTGACTCGACAAATTCACCCCTCCACTTT
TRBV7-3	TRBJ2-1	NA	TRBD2	CASSLCPRLAGEGGTNEQFF	TGTGCCAGCAGCTTATGCCCTAGACTAGCGGGGGAGGGGGGAACAAATGAGCAGTTCTTC
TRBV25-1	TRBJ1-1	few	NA	CASSKLAHTEAFF	TGTGCCAGCAGTAAGTTAGCGCACACTGAAGCTTTCTTT
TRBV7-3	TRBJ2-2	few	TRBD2	CASRVAGGPRRGGELFF	TGTGCCAGCAGAGTAGCGGGGGGGCCTCGGCGAGGCGGGGAGCTGTTTTTT
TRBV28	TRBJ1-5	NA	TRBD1	CASTLWLGTGPSNQPQHF	TGTGCCAGCACCCTGTGGTTAGGGACAGGGCCGTCCAATCAGCCCCAGCATTTT
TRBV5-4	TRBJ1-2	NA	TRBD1	CASSLYTQGQGYTF	TGTGCCAGCAGCTTATACACACAGGGGCAAGGCTACACCTTC
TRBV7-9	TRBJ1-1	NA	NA	CASSPGTRGTEAFF	TGTGCCAGCAGCCCGGGGACAAGGGGCACTGAAGCTTTCTTT
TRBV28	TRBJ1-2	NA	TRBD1	CASSQGGRQGYTF	TGTGCCAGCAGCCAGGGGGGCAGGCAAGGCTACACCTTC
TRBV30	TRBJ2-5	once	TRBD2	CAWKGLGETQYF	TGTGCCTGGAAGGGACTAGGAGAGACCCAGTACTTC
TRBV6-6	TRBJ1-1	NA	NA	CASSPGQRNTEAFF	TGTGCCAGCAGCCCCGGACAGCGGAACACTGAAGCTTTCTTT
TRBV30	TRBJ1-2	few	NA	CAWSSFSGGDYTF	TGTGCCTGGAGTTCATTCTCCGGGGGGGACTACACCTTC
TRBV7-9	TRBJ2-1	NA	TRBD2	CASSGTGLADNNEQFF	TGTGCCAGCAGCGGGACGGGACTAGCGGATAACAATGAGCAGTTCTTC
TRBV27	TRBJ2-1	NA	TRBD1	CASSHRDRYNEQFF	TGTGCCAGCAGTCACCGGGACAGGTACAATGAGCAGTTCTTC
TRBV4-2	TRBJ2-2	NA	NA	CASSQDPSVLMGGELFF	TGTGCCAGCAGCCAAGATCCTAGCGTCCTCATGGGGGGGGAGCTGTTTTTT
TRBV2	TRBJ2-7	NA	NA	CASSEGAVYEQYF	TGTGCCAGCAGTGAGGGTGCGGTCTACGAGCAGTACTTC
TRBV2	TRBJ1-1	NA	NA	CASSEGRVNEAFF	TGTGCCAGCAGTGAAGGGAGGGTGAATGAAGCTTTCTTT
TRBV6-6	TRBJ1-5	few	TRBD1	CASLGQGRNQPQHF	TGTGCCAGTTTAGGACAGGGGAGGAATCAGCCCCAGCATTTT
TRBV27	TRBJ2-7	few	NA	CASSLYRESSYEQYF	TGTGCCAGCAGTTTATACAGGGAAAGTTCCTACGAGCAGTACTTC
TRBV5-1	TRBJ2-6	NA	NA	CASSLEPLRANVLTF	TGCGCCAGCAGCTTGGAACCGCTAAGGGCCAACGTCCTGACTTTC
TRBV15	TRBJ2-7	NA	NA	CATSRDLFYEQYF	TGTGCCACCAGCAGAGATCTGTTCTACGAGCAGTACTTC
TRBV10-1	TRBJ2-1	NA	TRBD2	CASSESTSGRGEQFF	TGCGCCAGCAGTGAGTCAACAAGCGGGAGGGGCGAGCAGTTCTTC
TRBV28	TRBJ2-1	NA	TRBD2	CASSWPRDYYNEQFF	TGTGCCAGCAGCTGGCCGAGGGACTACTACAATGAGCAGTTCTTC
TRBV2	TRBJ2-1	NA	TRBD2	CASTESGTSVSFF	TGTGCCAGCACTGAATCCGGGACTAGCGTTAGCTTCTTC
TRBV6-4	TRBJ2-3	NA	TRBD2	CASSETSGGADTQYF	TGTGCCAGCAGTGAAACTAGCGGGGGGGCAGATACGCAGTATTTT
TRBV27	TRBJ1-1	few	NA	CASSLSRGANTEAFF	TGTGCCAGCAGTTTATCGCGGGGGGCGAACACTGAAGCTTTCTTT
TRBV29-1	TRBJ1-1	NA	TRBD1	CSVGTDRGEAFF	TGCAGCGTGGGGACGGACAGGGGAGAAGCTTTCTTT
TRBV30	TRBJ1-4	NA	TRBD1	CAWSTPGQIFEKLFF	TGTGCCTGGAGTACCCCGGGACAGATTTTTGAAAAACTGTTTTTT
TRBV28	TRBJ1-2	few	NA	CASSPPDGPGGYTF	TGTGCCAGCAGTCCTCCGGACGGCCCGGGGGGCTACACCTTC
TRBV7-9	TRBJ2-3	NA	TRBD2	CASSHSGTYTDTQYF	TGTGCCAGCAGCCACAGCGGGACCTACACAGATACGCAGTATTTT
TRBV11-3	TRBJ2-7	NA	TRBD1	CASSGWDREEHEQYF	TGTGCCAGCAGCGGGTGGGACAGGGAAGAACACGAGCAGTACTTC
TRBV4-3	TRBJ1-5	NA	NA	CASSQEAGFSQPQHF	TGCGCCAGCAGCCAAGAGGCGGGTTTTAGTCAGCCCCAGCATTTT